This passage covers 24 T cell receptor beta chains from one sample sequenced in a study of shared clonotypes between healthy human individuals. Sequenced by immunoSEQ multiplex PCR; TCRdb stores in-frame clones only, minus some. The sample holds under 600,000 clones, around 97% seen once. Sequenced input: naive CD4+ T cells sorted from blood. This sample's subset: CD45RA+ positively selected. These receptors came from a woman in her 30s in good health.

The rearrangement joins TRBV19 to TRBJ2-5, with 8 bases lining up with TRBD2. After removal of 4 bases from V and 4 bases from J, the junction contained 11 bases not matched to a gene. Germline V lookup: CDR1 LNHDA, CDR2 SQIVND (reference sequence). The CDR3 contains 16 residues. This CDR3 reads CASSKPSGPRGETQYF. The CDR3 region has the DNA TGTGCCAGTAGTAAGCCTAGCGGGCCACGTGGAGAGACCCAGTACTTC.

The rearrangement links TRBV27 to TRBJ2-7; 7 bases line up with TRBD2. The CDR3 has 15 residues. Germline V gene data show CDR1 as MNHEY and CDR2 as SMNVEV (reference sequence). Unmatched junction bases numbered 11, after V lost 3 bases and J lost 6 bases. The DNA of the CDR3 is TGTGCCAGCAGTTTGTATCGGGGAGGGCCAGGCGAGCAGTACTTC. It is translated as CASSLYRGGPGEQYF.

The genes are TRBV6-5 and TRBJ1-3; D gene ambiguous. Between the trimmed V and J ends, which lost 0 bases and 0 bases, there was a span of 6 bases. CDR3 length equals 15 residues. Per the germline V gene, CDR1 is MNHEY and CDR2 is SVGAGI. The CDR3 DNA reads as TGTGCCAGCAGTTACTCTCCGAGCTCTGGAAACACCATATATTTT. It yields the protein CASSYSPSSGNTIYF.

The CDR3 coding sequence is TGTGCCAGCAGTGTGGCGACTGAAGCTTTCTTT. Translation gives CASSVATEAFF. The chain links TRBV2 to TRBJ1-1; D ambiguous. Trimming cost V 4 bases and J 5 bases, with 5 bases left between them. This CDR3 is 11 amino acids long. CDR1 and CDR2 from the germline V gene are SNHLY and FYNNEI.

The V and J genes are TRBV6-5 and TRBJ1-4; a weak D match, TRBD1 (5 bases). Trimming shortened V by 0 bases and J by 8 bases, and 16 bases separated the two germline ends. CDR1 is MNHEY and CDR2 is SVGAGI in the germline V gene. The CDR3 length is 16 residues. In nucleotides, the CDR3 is TGTGCCAGCAGTTACTCGGTAGCGACCGGGGGGGAAAAACTGTTTTTT. It translates to CASSYSVATGGEKLFF.

The chain links TRBV23-1 to TRBJ1-2; D gene ambiguous. TRBV23-1 carries the ORF label, with uncertain function. The germline V and J ends were trimmed by 3 bases and 0 bases, with 14 bases remaining between them. CDR3 length equals 16 residues. The CDR3 loop is CASSHQRTAPNYGYTF. The CDR3 DNA reads TGCGCCAGCAGTCATCAACGGACGGCCCCTAACTATGGCTACACCTTC.

A word on this clone: The sample carries other DNA sequences with the same CDR3. The chain has TRBV28 and TRBJ2-7; D is uncertain. The CDR3 totals 12 residues. V shed 6 bases and J shed 1 base, with 7 bases lying between them. Germline CDR1 MDHEN, CDR2 SYDVKM. The CDR3 DNA reads TGTGCCAGCAGCGGGTCGTCCTACGAGCAGTACTTC. Amino acid sequence: CASSGSSYEQYF.

This chain links TRBV27 with TRBJ1-1; the D is unclear. Germline CDR1 MNHEY, CDR2 SMNVEV (reference sequence). V was shortened by 4 bases and J by 7 bases, with 13 bases between the two germline ends. The CDR3 totals 13 residues. The CDR3 DNA sequence: TGTGCCAGCAGTTACTACCGGACGAGTGAAGCTTTCTTT. The encoded protein is CASSYYRTSEAFF.

The chain recombines TRBV7-9 with TRBJ2-1; 9 bases map to TRBD1. The trim removed 5 bases at V and 4 bases at J, leaving 9 bases unmatched. This CDR3 region has 16 residues. Germline CDR1 and CDR2: SEHNR and FQNEAQ (reference sequence). For the CDR3, the DNA is TGTGCCAGCAGCAAACGACCGGGACAGGGTTACAATGAGCAGTTCTTC. Translation gives CASSKRPGQGYNEQFF.

The V call is TRBV6-6, the J call TRBJ1-1; unclear D gene. The length of the CDR3 is 15 residues. V was pared by 7 bases and J by 4 bases, with 19 bases between. Germline CDR1 is MNHNY and CDR2 is SVGAGI (reference sequence). CDR3: CASTLREGRGTEAFF. The DNA of the CDR3 is TGTGCCAGCACCCTTAGGGAGGGCCGAGGCACTGAAGCTTTCTTT.

The chain combines TRBV11-2 with TRBJ1-1; D unresolved. V lost 4 bases, J lost 3 bases, and 9 bases lay in between. The CDR3 spans 13 residues. The V gene's germline CDR1 is SGHAT and CDR2 FQNNGV. The CDR3: CASSSGRDTEAFF. CDR3 nucleotide sequence: TGTGCCAGCAGCTCCGGGCGGGACACTGAAGCTTTCTTT.

The chain recombines TRBV6-1 with TRBJ1-2, with D perhaps TRBD1 (6 bases). Trimming shortened V by 7 bases and J by 7 bases, and 16 bases separated the two germline ends. Looked up from germline, CDR1 is MNHNS and CDR2 is SASEGT. CDR3 length: 13 residues. As DNA, the CDR3 is TGTGCCAGCAAATTACAGGGTATCGGTGGCTACACCTTC. Translation: CASKLQGIGGYTF.

This rearrangement joins TRBV13 to TRBJ2-2, with 10 bases matching TRBD2. CDR3 length: 18 amino acids. With V trimmed by 5 bases and J by 6 bases, 15 bases remained unmatched. Germline V gives CDR1 PRHDT, CDR2 FYEKMQ (reference sequence). The CDR3 DNA follows: TGTGCCAGCAGCCGAGGATTTGGGGGTAGCGGGAGGCCCGGGGAGCTGTTTTTT. The encoded protein is CASSRGFGGSGRPGELFF.

The chain joins TRBV28 to TRBJ1-6; a weak D match, TRBD1 (6 bases). V gave up 6 bases and J gave up 5 bases, with 14 bases separating them. Germline-derived CDR1 and CDR2 are MDHEN and SYDVKM. This CDR3 is built from 15 residues. The CDR3 reads CASRITSGDNSPLHF. In DNA, the CDR3 is TGTGCCAGCAGGATCACCTCAGGGGATAATTCACCCCTCCACTTT.

The J gene is TRBJ2-3, the V gene TRBV6-1; 8 bases map to TRBD2. Looked up from germline, CDR1 is MNHNS and CDR2 is SASEGT. V was pared by 7 bases and J by 1 base, with 1 base of the junction left unmatched. The CDR3 runs to 13 residues. The CDR3 reads CASTGLGTDTQYF. In nucleotides, the CDR3 is TGTGCCAGCACGGGACTAGGCACAGATACGCAGTATTTT.

The chain carries TRBV19 and TRBJ2-3; tentative D call: TRBD2 (6 bases). Germline V gene lookup returns CDR1 LNHDA and CDR2 SQIVND (reference sequence). This CDR3 region has 16 residues. V lost 7 bases, J lost 0 bases, and 17 bases lay in between. Here the CDR3 DNA reads TGTGCCAGTACCGTTACTGGGAGCGGGAGCACAGATACGCAGTATTTT. This codes for CASTVTGSGSTDTQYF.

This sequence joins TRBV27 and TRBJ1-5; tentatively, D is TRBD1 (6 bases). The germline V gene encodes CDR1 MNHEY and CDR2 SMNVEV (reference sequence). Deletions cut 3 bases from V and 5 bases from J, with 8 bases between. The CDR3 extends over 13 amino acids. CDR3 nucleotide sequence: TGTGCCAGCAGTTTGGACAGCGATCAGCCCCAGCATTTT. This encodes CASSLDSDQPQHF.

The V and J genes are TRBV6-5 and TRBJ2-3; 7 bases agree with TRBD1. Germline-derived CDR1 and CDR2 are MNHEY and SVGAGI. The CDR3 extends over 15 amino acids. The V segment lost 0 bases and the J segment 4 bases; nucleotides outside the gene matches: 4. CDR3 sequence reads: CASSYSGDSADTQYF. As DNA, the CDR3 is TGTGCCAGCAGTTACTCGGGGGACAGTGCAGATACGCAGTATTTT.

The chain joins TRBV5-8 to TRBJ1-5; D is uncertain. Germline lookup yields CDR1 SGHTS and CDR2 YDEGEE. This CDR3 region has 13 residues. The ends were cut back, 1 base at V and 5 bases at J, with 7 bases in the middle. CDR3 sequence (DNA): TGTGCCAGCAGCTTGAAGTACGATCAGCCCCAGCATTTT. Translating gives CASSLKYDQPQHF. Full variable domain (rest looked up from reference TRBV5-8 and TRBJ1-5): EAGVTQSPTHLIKTRGQQATLRCSPISGHTSVYWYQQALGLGLQFLLWYDEGEERNRGNFPPRFSGRQFPNYSSELNVNALELEDSALYLCASSLKYDQPQHFGDGTRLSIL.

This chain links TRBV7-9 with TRBJ1-1, with 7 nucleotides matching TRBD1. Germline lookup yields CDR1 SEHNR and CDR2 FQNEAQ (reference sequence). The CDR3 is 11 amino acids. J gave up 7 bases and V 10 bases, and 6 bases lay outside the gene matches. The CDR3 DNA is TGTGCCACCATCCCAGGGGGTGAAGCTTTCTTT. It codes for CATIPGGEAFF.

The chain couples TRBV19 to TRBJ1-5, with unresolved D. Trimming took 5 bases from V and 3 from J, leaving 11 bases between them. Germline lookup yields CDR1 LNHDA and CDR2 SQIVND (reference sequence). CDR3 length: 14 amino acids. The CDR3 loop is CASSAGSYNQPQHF. In DNA, the CDR3 is TGTGCCAGTAGTGCCGGGTCCTACAATCAGCCCCAGCATTTT.

This chain links TRBV27 with TRBJ2-4; D gene ambiguous. From germline, CDR1 is MNHEY and CDR2 SMNVEV (reference sequence). CDR3 length: 15 amino acids. V was shortened by 3 bases and J by 1 base, with 10 bases between the two germline ends. CDR3 coding DNA: TGTGCCAGCAGTTTCAGTAAATCGGCCAAAAACATTCAGTACTTC. Translating it yields CASSFSKSAKNIQYF.

The chain is built from TRBV2 and TRBJ1-1; no firm D call. Germline loops: CDR1 SNHLY, CDR2 FYNNEI. The CDR3 spans 13 residues. Trimming took off 7 bases at V and 0 bases at J, with 9 bases between the two ends. DNA of the CDR3: TGTGCCAGCACCAACAGCTTGAACACTGAAGCTTTCTTT. As protein: CASTNSLNTEAFF.

V gene TRBV19 combines with J gene TRBJ1-2; D uncertain. The ends were cut back, 1 base at V and 4 bases at J, with 10 bases in the middle. The CDR3 spans 14 residues. Germline-derived CDR1 and CDR2 are LNHDA and SQIVND (reference sequence). The CDR3 sequence: CASSIASGPYGYTF. The CDR3 coding sequence is TGTGCCAGTAGTATAGCGTCCGGGCCCTATGGCTACACCTTC.